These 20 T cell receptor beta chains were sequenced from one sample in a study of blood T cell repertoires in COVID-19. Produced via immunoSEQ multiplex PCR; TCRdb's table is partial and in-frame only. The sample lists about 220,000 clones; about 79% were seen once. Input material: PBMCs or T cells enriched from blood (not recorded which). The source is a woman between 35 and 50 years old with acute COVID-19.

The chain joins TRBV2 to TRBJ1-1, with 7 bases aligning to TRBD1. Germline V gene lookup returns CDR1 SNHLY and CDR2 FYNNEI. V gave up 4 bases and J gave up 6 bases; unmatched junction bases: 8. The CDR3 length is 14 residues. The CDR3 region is CASSVGQAVSEAFF. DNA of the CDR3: TGTGCCAGCAGTGTTGGACAGGCGGTATCTGAAGCTTTCTTT.

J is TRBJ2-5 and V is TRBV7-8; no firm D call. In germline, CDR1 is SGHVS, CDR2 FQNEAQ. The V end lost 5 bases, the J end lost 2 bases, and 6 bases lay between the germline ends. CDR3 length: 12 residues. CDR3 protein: CASSPVQETQYF. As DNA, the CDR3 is TGTGCCAGCAGCCCAGTGCAAGAGACCCAGTACTTC.

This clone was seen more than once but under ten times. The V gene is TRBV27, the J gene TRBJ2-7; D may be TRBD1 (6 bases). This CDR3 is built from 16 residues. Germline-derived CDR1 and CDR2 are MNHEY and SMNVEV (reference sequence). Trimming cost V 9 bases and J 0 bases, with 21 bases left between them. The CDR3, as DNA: TGTGCCAGTTCGGTGGGGCTGACAGGTGCCTCCTACGAGCAGTACTTC. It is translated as CASSVGLTGASYEQYF.

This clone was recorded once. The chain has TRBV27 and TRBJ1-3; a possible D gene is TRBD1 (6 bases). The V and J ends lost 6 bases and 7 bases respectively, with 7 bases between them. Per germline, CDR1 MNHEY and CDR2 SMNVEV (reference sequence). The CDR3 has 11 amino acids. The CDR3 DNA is TGTGCCAGCAGACAGGGCAACACCATATATTTT. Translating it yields CASRQGNTIYF.

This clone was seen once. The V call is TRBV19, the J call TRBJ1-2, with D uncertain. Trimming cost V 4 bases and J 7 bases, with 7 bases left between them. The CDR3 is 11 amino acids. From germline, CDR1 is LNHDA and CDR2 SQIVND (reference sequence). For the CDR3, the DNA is TGTGCCAGTAGTAGCAGGTCTGGCTACACCTTC. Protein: CASSSRSGYTF.

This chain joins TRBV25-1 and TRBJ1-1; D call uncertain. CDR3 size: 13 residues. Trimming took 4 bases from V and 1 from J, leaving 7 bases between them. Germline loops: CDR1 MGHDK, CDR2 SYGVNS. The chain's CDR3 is CASSGAGNTEAFF. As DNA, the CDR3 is TGTGCCAGCAGTGGAGCCGGGAACACTGAAGCTTTCTTT.

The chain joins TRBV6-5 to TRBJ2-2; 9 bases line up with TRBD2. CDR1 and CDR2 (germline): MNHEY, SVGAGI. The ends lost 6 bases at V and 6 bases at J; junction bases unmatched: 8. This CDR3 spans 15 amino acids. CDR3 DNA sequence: TGTGCCAGCAGACCGACAGGGACTAGCCCCGGGGAGCTGTTTTTT. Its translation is CASRPTGTSPGELFF.

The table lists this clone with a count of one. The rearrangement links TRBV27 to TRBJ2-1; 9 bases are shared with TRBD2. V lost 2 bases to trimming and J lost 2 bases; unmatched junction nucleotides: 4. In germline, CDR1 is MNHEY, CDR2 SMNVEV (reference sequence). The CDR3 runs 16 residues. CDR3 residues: CASSLGGGRAYNEQFF. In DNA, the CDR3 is TGTGCCAGCAGTTTAGGCGGCGGGAGGGCCTACAATGAGCAGTTCTTC.

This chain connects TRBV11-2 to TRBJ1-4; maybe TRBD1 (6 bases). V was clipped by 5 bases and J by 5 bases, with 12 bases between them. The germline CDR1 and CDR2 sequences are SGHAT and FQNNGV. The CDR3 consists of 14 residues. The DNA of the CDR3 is TGTGCCAGCAGCATAAGGGGGGGAAATGAAAAACTGTTTTTT. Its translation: CASSIRGGNEKLFF.

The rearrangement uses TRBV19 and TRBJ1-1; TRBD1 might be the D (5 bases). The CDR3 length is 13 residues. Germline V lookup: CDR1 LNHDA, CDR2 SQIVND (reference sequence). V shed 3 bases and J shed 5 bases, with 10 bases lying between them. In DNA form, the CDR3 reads TGTGCCAGTAGTATGGGGGGGAGAACTGAAGCTTTCTTT. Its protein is CASSMGGRTEAFF.

This CDR3 is CASSSHLTGRHYGYTF. The CDR3 DNA reads as TGTGCCAGCAGCTCGCACCTGACAGGCAGACACTATGGCTACACCTTC. The V gene is TRBV7-9, the J gene TRBJ1-2, with D perhaps matching TRBD1 (6 bases). CDR1 is SEHNR and CDR2 is FQNEAQ in the germline V gene (reference sequence). The V end lost 4 bases, the J end lost 3 bases, and 18 bases lay between the germline ends. The CDR3 consists of 16 residues.

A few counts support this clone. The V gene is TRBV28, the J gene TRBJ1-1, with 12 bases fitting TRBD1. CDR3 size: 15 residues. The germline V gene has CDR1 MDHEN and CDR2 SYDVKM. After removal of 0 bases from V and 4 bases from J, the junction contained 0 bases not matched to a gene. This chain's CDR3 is CASSLWGQGATEAFF. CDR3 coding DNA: TGTGCCAGCAGTTTATGGGGACAGGGGGCCACTGAAGCTTTCTTT.

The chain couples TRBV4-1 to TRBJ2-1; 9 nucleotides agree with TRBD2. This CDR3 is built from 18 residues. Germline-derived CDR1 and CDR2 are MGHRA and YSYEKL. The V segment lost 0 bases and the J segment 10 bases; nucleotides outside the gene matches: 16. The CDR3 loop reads CASSQEASLSGSVREQFF. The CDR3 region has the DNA TGCGCCAGCAGCCAAGAGGCGTCCCTTAGCGGGAGTGTTCGGGAGCAGTTCTTC.

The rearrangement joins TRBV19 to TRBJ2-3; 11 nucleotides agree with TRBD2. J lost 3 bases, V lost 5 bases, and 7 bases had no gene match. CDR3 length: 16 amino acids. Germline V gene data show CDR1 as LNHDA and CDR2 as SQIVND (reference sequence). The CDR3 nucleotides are TGTGCCAGTAGTCCCCGGACTAGCGGGTGGACAGATACGCAGTATTTT. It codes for CASSPRTSGWTDTQYF. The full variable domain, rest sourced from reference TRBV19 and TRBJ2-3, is DGGITQSPKYLFRKEGQNVTLSCEQNLNHDAMYWYRQDPGQGLRLIYYSQIVNDFQKGDIAEGYSVSREKKESFPLTVTSAQKNPTAFYLCASSPRTSGWTDTQYFGPGTRLTVL.

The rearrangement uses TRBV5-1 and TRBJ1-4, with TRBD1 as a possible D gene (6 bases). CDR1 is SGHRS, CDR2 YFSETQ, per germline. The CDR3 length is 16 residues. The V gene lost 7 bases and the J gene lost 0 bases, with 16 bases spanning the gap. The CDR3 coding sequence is TGCGCCAGCGGGTTTTCAGGGGTTGCAACTAATGAAAAACTGTTTTTT. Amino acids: CASGFSGVATNEKLFF.

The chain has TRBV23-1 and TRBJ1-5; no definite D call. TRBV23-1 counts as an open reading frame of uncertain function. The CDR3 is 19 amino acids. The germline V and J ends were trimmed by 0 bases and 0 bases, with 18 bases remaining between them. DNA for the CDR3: TGCGCCAGCAGTCAATCGATAAGGAAAAGGGAGTATAGCAATCAGCCCCAGCATTTT. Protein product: CASSQSIRKREYSNQPQHF.

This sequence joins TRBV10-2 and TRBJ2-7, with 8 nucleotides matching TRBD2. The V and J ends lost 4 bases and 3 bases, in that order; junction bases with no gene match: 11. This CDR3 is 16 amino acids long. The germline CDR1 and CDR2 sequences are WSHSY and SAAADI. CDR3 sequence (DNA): TGCGCCAGCAGTGGCCCTTTGGGTAGCGGGGTCTACGAGCAGTACTTC. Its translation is CASSGPLGSGVYEQYF.

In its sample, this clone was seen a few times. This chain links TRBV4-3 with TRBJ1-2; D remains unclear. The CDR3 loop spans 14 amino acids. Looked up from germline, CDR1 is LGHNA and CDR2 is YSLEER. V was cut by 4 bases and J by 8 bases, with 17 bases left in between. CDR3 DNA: TGCGCCAGCAGCCCCAGCCTCACAAACAGCGGCTACACCTTC. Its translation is CASSPSLTNSGYTF.

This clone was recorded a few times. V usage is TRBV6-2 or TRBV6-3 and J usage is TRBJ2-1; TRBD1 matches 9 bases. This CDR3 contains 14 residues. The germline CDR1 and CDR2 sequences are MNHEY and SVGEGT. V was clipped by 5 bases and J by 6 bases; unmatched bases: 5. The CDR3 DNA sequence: TGTGCCAGCAGTACGGGGACAGGGTCCAATGAGCAGTTCTTC. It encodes CASSTGTGSNEQFF.

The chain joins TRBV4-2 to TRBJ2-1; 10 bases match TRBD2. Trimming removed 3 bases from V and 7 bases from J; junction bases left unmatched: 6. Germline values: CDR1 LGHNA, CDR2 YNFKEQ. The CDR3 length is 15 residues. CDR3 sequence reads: CASSHTSGINNEQFF. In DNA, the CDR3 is TGTGCCAGCAGCCATACTAGCGGGATAAATAATGAGCAGTTCTTC.